The 3 T cell receptor beta chains presented below share a single source sample, sequenced in a study of T cell changes during pregnancy in multiple sclerosis. Profiling relied on immunoSEQ multiplex PCR, and the TCRdb table lists in-frame clones only, not all of them. The data show approximately 90,000 clones, less than 95% seen once. Sequencing was performed on peripheral blood, taken before pregnancy. The source of these receptors is a female donor with multiple sclerosis, enrolled in a pregnancy study.

The sample holds one count of this clone. The chain joins TRBV6-1 to TRBJ1-1, with TRBD1 as a possible D gene (5 bases). The CDR3 runs to 13 residues. The V gene's germline CDR1 is MNHNS and CDR2 SASEGT. Trimming removed 4 bases at V and 1 base at J, with 7 bases between. CDR3 DNA sequence: TGTGCCAGCAGTGGGGGGGGGAACACTGAAGCTTTCTTT. Residues: CASSGGGNTEAFF.

The J gene is TRBJ2-1, the V gene TRBV12-5; TRBD2 matches 8 bases. Germline loops: CDR1 LGHNT, CDR2 FRNRAP. V lost 0 bases and J lost 7; bases outside the gene matches: 8. The CDR3 runs 16 residues. This chain's CDR3 is CASGLVISGKVNEQFF. The CDR3 DNA follows: TGTGCTAGTGGTTTGGTTATTAGCGGGAAGGTTAATGAGCAGTTCTTC.

This chain joins TRBV30 and TRBJ2-1, with 10 bases aligning to TRBD1. There are 14 residues in the CDR3. Germline V gene data show CDR1 as GTSNPN and CDR2 as SVGIG (reference sequence). V shed 2 bases and J 10 bases; nucleotides not matched to a gene: 8. CDR3 DNA: TGTGCCTGGAGTAGAGGGGACAGGGGAGGCGAGCAGTTCTTC. Translating gives CAWSRGDRGGEQFF.